The following is a T cell receptor (beta chain) sequence with its context. Its matching antigen is unknown. The germline V gene encodes CDR1 MNHNY and CDR2 SVGAGI (reference sequence). The CDR3 consists of 11 residues. These data come from a study of cytomegalovirus exposure and HLA in healthy donors. Regarding the study as a whole: Accurate prediction of HLA-A and HLA-B alleles (for most subjects) was reportedly achieved from TCR beta sequences. Through in vitro validation, three CMV-associated chains were shown to be specific for CMV antigens.

Use of 60 Vbeta and 13 Jbeta primers characterized the PCR. Original data processing: Among the unique TCR beta chains that a later analysis counted, around 82 million in all, about 10 million were shared. Assay: immunoSEQ multiplex PCR; the TCRdb copy retains only in-frame clones and omits some. V and J calls and clone size come straight from that table; D and trimming were deduced from the DNA. Of some 110,000 clones listed, about 81% are singletons. This sequence originates from a male donor in good health and CMV-seropositive. Sequenced material: PBMCs. J is TRBJ1-1 and V is TRBV6-6; the D gene is possibly TRBD1 (5 bases). The CDR3 DNA reads as TGTGGCGCGGGGGGGAACACTGAAGCTTTCTTT. This codes for CGAGGNTEAFF.